The 14 T cell receptor beta chains given below trace back to one sample, sequenced in a study of T-cell reconstitution after alpha-beta-depleted transplantation in children. Unique molecular identifiers featured in how the TCRbeta library was prepared. TCRdb passed the PCR reads through MiXCR, listing each CDR3 protein once. Among approximately 420,000 distinct CDR3 sequences listed, roughly a tenth were seen once. Source: PBMCs from the stem cell graft donor, taken from the stem cell graft. The receptors come from a human donor who donated a stem cell graft to a child with acute myeloid leukemia.

CDR3 sequence reads: CASTLGDGPYNEQFF. Written as DNA, the CDR3 is TGTGCCAGCACCTTGGGGGATGGCCCCTACAATGAGCAGTTCTTC. The chain couples TRBV12-3 or TRBV12-4 to TRBJ2-1; D is possibly TRBD1 or TRBD2 (5 bases each). The CDR3 runs 15 residues. The germline V and J ends were trimmed by 7 bases and 2 bases, with 15 bases remaining between them.

The gene calls are TRBV5-1 and TRBJ1-2; TRBD1 is a possible D gene (5 bases). The CDR3 consists of 12 residues. The V end lost 2 bases, the J end lost 8 bases, and 10 bases lay between the germline ends. Germline V CDR1 and CDR2: SGHRS, YFSETQ. CDR3 DNA sequence: TGCGCCAGCAGCTTTGGGGCCCTGGGCTACACCTTC. Protein sequence: CASSFGALGYTF.

This clonotype was observed a few times. The genes are TRBV12-3 or TRBV12-4 and TRBJ2-3; unclear D gene. The CDR3 contains 16 residues. V was pared by 1 base and J by 5 bases, with 16 bases between. CDR3 region: CASSLGATPTVDTQYF. CDR3 nucleotide sequence: TGTGCCAGCAGTTTAGGGGCTACCCCCACAGTAGATACGCAGTATTTT.

J is TRBJ1-2 and V is TRBV12-3 or TRBV12-4; D may be TRBD1 (5 bases). Trimming shortened V by 6 bases and J by 5 bases, and 19 bases separated the two germline ends. This CDR3 has 15 amino acids. The CDR3 coding sequence is TGTGCCAGCAGCCACCCTGACGGTCGGGGGTATGGCTACACCTTC. Translating gives CASSHPDGRGYGYTF.

At least ten counts were recorded for this clonotype. The chain combines TRBV9 with TRBJ2-3; 11 bases line up with TRBD2. Trimming took 3 bases from V and 13 from J; bases not matched to a gene: 7. This CDR3 contains 13 residues. The germline V gene encodes CDR1 SGDLS and CDR2 YYNGEE. CDR3 sequence (DNA): TGTGCCAGCAGCGAGCGGCCGGGACTAGCGGAGTATTTT. It yields the protein CASSERPGLAEYF.

The rearrangement uses TRBV23-1 and TRBJ2-2; D is ambiguous. TRBV23-1 is treated as an ORF (open reading frame) with a function not yet certain. This CDR3 spans 15 amino acids. V lost 2 bases and J lost 1, with 8 bases in between. This chain's CDR3 is CASSQLIQNTGELFF. The CDR3 nucleotides are TGCGCCAGCAGTCAACTTATTCAGAACACCGGGGAGCTGTTTTTT.

The chain couples TRBV7-2 to TRBJ1-2; D gene unclear. Germline V lookup: CDR1 SGHTA, CDR2 FQGNSA. CDR3 size: 15 residues. Trimming cost V 1 base and J 7 bases, with 16 bases left between them. The CDR3 protein is CASSLVRGGGVGYTF. The CDR3 nucleotides read TGTGCCAGCAGCTTAGTTCGGGGAGGAGGCGTTGGCTACACCTTC.

A few counts support this clonotype. The chain links TRBV3-1 to TRBJ2-3; 13 nucleotides align to TRBD2. This CDR3 contains 19 residues. The germline V gene has CDR1 LGHDT and CDR2 YNNKEL (reference sequence). V lost 0 bases, J lost 0 bases, and 6 bases stayed unmatched. The CDR3 sequence: CASSQDGTSGDTSTDTQYF. CDR3 bases: TGTGCCAGCAGCCAAGATGGGACTAGCGGGGATACTAGCACAGATACGCAGTATTTT.

This clonotype appeared a few times. The chain is built from TRBV5-1 and TRBJ2-5, with TRBD1 identical over 7 bases. The germline gives CDR1 SGHRS, CDR2 YFSETQ. V gave up 5 bases and J gave up 4 bases; unmatched junction bases: 5. This CDR3 has 13 residues. The CDR3 protein is CASRQTGPETQYF. In nucleotides, the CDR3 is TGCGCCAGCAGACAGACAGGGCCAGAGACCCAGTACTTC.

This clonotype was found a few times. V usage is TRBV14 and J usage is TRBJ1-1; D unclear. Germline V gene data show CDR1 as SGHDN and CDR2 as FVKESK. The V and J ends lost 0 bases and 0 bases respectively, with 11 bases between them. This CDR3 is 16 amino acids long. The CDR3 sequence is CASSQDLGLMNTEAFF. The CDR3 DNA follows: TGTGCCAGCAGCCAAGATCTCGGTCTCATGAACACTGAAGCTTTCTTT.

The rearrangement links TRBV6-1 to TRBJ2-5; 13 bases map to TRBD2. Germline V lookup: CDR1 MNHNS, CDR2 SASEGT. The CDR3 is 15 amino acids. J gave up 5 bases and V 3 bases, and 3 bases lay outside the gene matches. CDR3 sequence: CASSDWTSGGETQYF. The DNA of the CDR3 is TGTGCCAGCAGTGATTGGACTAGCGGGGGCGAGACCCAGTACTTC.

The chain carries TRBV7-2 and TRBJ2-3; TRBD1 is a possible D gene (6 bases). This CDR3 is built from 15 residues. Per germline, CDR1 SGHTA and CDR2 FQGNSA. The V end lost 1 base, the J end lost 1 base, and 9 bases lay between the germline ends. The CDR3 here is CASSLVNRGTDTQYF. CDR3 nucleotides: TGTGCCAGCAGCTTAGTGAACAGGGGCACAGATACGCAGTATTTT.

The J gene is TRBJ2-4, the V gene TRBV18, with D tentatively TRBD1 (6 bases). Germline V CDR1 and CDR2: KGHSH, LQKENI. CDR3 length: 16 amino acids. Trimming removed 4 bases at V and 0 bases at J, with 13 bases between. The CDR3 sequence: CASSQAGDLAKNIQYF. CDR3 nucleotides: TGTGCCAGCTCACAAGCAGGGGATTTAGCCAAAAACATTCAGTACTTC.

This sequence joins TRBV4-1 and TRBJ1-5; D may be TRBD1 (6 bases). V lost 1 base and J 1 base, leaving 23 bases between the germline ends. CDR3 size: 20 residues. CDR1 is MGHRA and CDR2 is YSYEKL in the germline V gene. The CDR3 bases are TGCGCCAGCAGCCAAGCCCTAGGGGGACACAGAGGTTGGAGCAATCAGCCCCAGCATTTT. Translating it yields CASSQALGGHRGWSNQPQHF.